Shown below are 13 T cell receptor beta chains from a single sample sequenced in a study of blood T cells in healthy people across ages. A second about 7 to 11 cycle PCR used barcoded and J-beta primers. TCRdb called the 5' RACE reads again in MiXCR, with one record for every CDR3 protein. The data contain approximately 1.5 million distinct CDR3 sequences, 40% to 45% of them singletons. Sequenced: blood. These receptors were obtained from a woman aged 18 to 35 in good health.

As regards this clonotype: A read error may be the cause here, since a much bigger clone is one base away. V gene TRBV7-2 combines with J gene TRBJ2-7; D remains unclear. The germline V gene has CDR1 SGHTA and CDR2 FQGNSA. The CDR3 length is 13 residues. V lost 8 bases, J lost 6 bases, and 17 bases lay in between. CDR3 in DNA: TGTGCCAGCTCTGTGACCACTGGACGCGAGCAGTACTTC. It specifies CASSVTTGREQYF.

This rearrangement joins TRBV6-1 to TRBJ2-2, with D perhaps matching TRBD1 (7 bases). Trimming removed 8 bases from V and 7 bases from J, with 23 bases in between. This CDR3 has 16 residues. CDR1 and CDR2 from the germline V gene are MNHNS and SASEGT. Here the CDR3 reads CASSRGGGGGIGELFF. The DNA for the CDR3 is TGTGCCAGCTCCCGGGGAGGAGGGGGCGGAATCGGGGAGCTGTTTTTT.

V gene TRBV7-2 combines with J gene TRBJ1-1; TRBD1 might be the D (6 bases). The V gene lost 3 bases and the J gene lost 12 bases, with 14 bases spanning the gap. Per the germline V gene, CDR1 is SGHTA and CDR2 is FQGNSA. The CDR3 length is 12 residues. CDR3 amino acids: CASSFRQEQPFF. CDR3 bases: TGTGCCAGCAGCTTTAGACAGGAACAACCTTTCTTT.

This clonotype was observed a few times. This chain uses TRBV10-3 with TRBJ2-1; 11 bases are shared with TRBD2. The J segment lost 5 bases and the V segment lost 7 bases, leaving 10 bases of the junction unmatched. Per germline, CDR1 ENHRY and CDR2 SYGVKD. There are 16 residues in the CDR3. The CDR3 nucleotides read TGTGCCATCATGGCCCCTACTAGCGGGAGTAACAATGAGCAGTTCTTC. Translation gives CAIMAPTSGSNNEQFF.

The rearrangement links TRBV20-1 to TRBJ1-2; TRBD1 matches at 7 bases. Unmatched junction bases numbered 8, after V lost 3 bases and J lost 7 bases. CDR3 size: 13 residues. Germline assignment: CDR1 DFQATT and CDR2 SNEGSKA (reference sequence). CDR3 nucleotide sequence: TGCAGTGCTAGGGTCGACAGGGTAGTTGGCTACACCTTC. Its protein product is CSARVDRVVGYTF.

This clonotype was picked up one time. The rearrangement links TRBV4-3 to TRBJ2-1; 12 nucleotides line up with TRBD2. Unmatched junction bases numbered 5, after V lost 4 bases and J lost 4 bases. Germline loops: CDR1 LGHNA, CDR2 YSLEER. The CDR3 extends over 16 amino acids. CDR3 region: CASSLWTSGTYNEQFF. The CDR3 bases are TGCGCCAGCAGCCTCTGGACTAGCGGGACTTACAATGAGCAGTTCTTC.

On this clonotype itself: A read error may account for a junction end that differs from germline. The V gene is TRBV14, the J gene TRBJ2-1; TRBD2 matches at 7 bases. This CDR3 contains 14 residues. Germline V gene lookup returns CDR1 SGHDN and CDR2 FVKESK. The DNA of the CDR3 is TGTGCCAGCAGCCCGGGGGGAACCTACAATGAGCAGATCTTC. Translated, it gives CASSPGGTYNEQIF.

This clonotype occurred many times. The gene calls are TRBV12-3 or TRBV12-4 and TRBJ2-7; D might be TRBD2 (5 bases). The ends were cut back, 3 bases at V and 3 bases at J, with 12 bases in the middle. The CDR3 runs 14 residues. CDR3 nucleotides: TGTGCCAGCAGTTTCCTCCGCAGCGGCTACGAGCAGTACTTC. It translates to CASSFLRSGYEQYF.

The DNA for the CDR3 is TGTGCCAGCTCACAGGCAGGGACAGGGGGCGTCGAGCAGTACTTC. As protein: CASSQAGTGGVEQYF. V and J are TRBV18 and TRBJ2-5; 12 nucleotides align to TRBD1. The closer fit of TRBJ2-7 to the DNA end suggests the J call may be wrong. Germline lookup yields CDR1 KGHSH and CDR2 LQKENI. The CDR3 is 15 amino acids.

The chain has TRBV27 and TRBJ2-7; no firm D call. The germline CDR1 and CDR2 sequences are MNHEY and SMNVEV (reference sequence). The CDR3 length is 13 residues. The V and J ends lost 0 bases and 7 bases respectively, with 10 bases between them. The CDR3 is CASSLSKGGEQYF. CDR3 DNA sequence: TGTGCCAGCAGTTTATCGAAAGGTGGAGAGCAGTACTTC.

A few counts support this clonotype. Here the CDR3 reads CASSFDRLNEKLFF. DNA of the CDR3: TGTGCCAGCAGCTTTGACAGACTTAATGAAAAACTGTTTTTT. The chain recombines TRBV7-9 with TRBJ1-4; D may be TRBD1 (5 bases). CDR1 is SEHNR and CDR2 is FQNEAQ in the germline V gene (reference sequence). Trimming left V 3 bases short and J 4 bases short, with 9 bases between. The CDR3 length is 14 residues.

The chain uses TRBV27 and TRBJ1-4, with a weak D call TRBD1 (5 bases). This CDR3 has 16 residues. The germline gives CDR1 MNHEY, CDR2 SMNVEV (reference sequence). Trimming pared 4 bases from V and 6 bases from J, leaving 18 bases between. This chain's CDR3 is CASSSKISGGDEKLFF. The CDR3, as DNA: TGTGCCAGCAGTTCCAAGATCAGCGGAGGGGATGAAAAACTGTTTTTT.

The chain combines TRBV5-4 with TRBJ2-7, with a weak D call TRBD2 (7 bases). The J call may not be correct, given that the DNA end is closer to TRBJ2-5. The CDR3 has 15 amino acids. Looked up from germline, CDR1 is SGHNT and CDR2 is YYREEE (reference sequence). Here the CDR3 reads CASSWGLAAQETQYF. CDR3 DNA sequence: TGTGCCAGCAGCTGGGGGCTAGCGGCCCAGGAGACCCAGTACTTC.